Shown below are 25 T cell receptor beta chains from a single sample sequenced in a study of Ad26.COV2.S vaccination and SARS-CoV-2 variants. Data came from immunoSEQ multiplex PCR; TCRdb stores just in-frame clones and leaves some out. The sample has about 680,000 clones, around 89% seen once. Treatment indicated: around 19 received Ad26.COV2.S at low or high dose, single or two shots; about 5 received placebo; per-sample allocation not given. Sampling occurred on day 63 after the first vaccine or placebo injection. Specimen: peripheral blood, collected in a trial of Ad26.COV2.S vaccine versus placebo. The receptors derive from a person aged 18-60 years who received the Ad26.COV2.S COVID-19 vaccine or a placebo.

The chain recombines TRBV7-3 with TRBJ1-3; D may be TRBD1 (5 bases). The germline V gene encodes CDR1 SGHTA and CDR2 FQGTGA. Trimming removed 2 bases from V and 4 bases from J, with 12 bases in between. The CDR3 is made up of 15 amino acids. The CDR3 DNA is TGTGCCAGCAGCTTAGGGGGACGCGAAGGAAACACCATATATTTT. Amino acids: CASSLGGREGNTIYF. Using reference TRBV7-3 and TRBJ1-3 for the parts outside the CDR3, the full variable domain is GAGVSQTPSNKVTEKGKYVELRCDPISGHTALYWYRQSLGQGPEFLIYFQGTGAADDSGLPNDRFFAVRPEGSVSTLKIQRTERGDSAVYLCASSLGGREGNTIYFGEGSWLTVV.

Remarks on this clone: Other DNA sequences in the same sample also yield this CDR3. The V gene is TRBV7-2, the J gene TRBJ2-1; D is ambiguous. The germline V gene has CDR1 SGHTA and CDR2 FQGNSA. With 2 bases removed from V and 4 bases from J, the gap between germline ends came to 6 bases. CDR3 length: 13 residues. The CDR3 nucleotides read TGTGCCAGCAGCTTATTAGGGTACAATGAGCAGTTCTTC. It encodes CASSLLGYNEQFF.

This sequence joins TRBV6-6 and TRBJ1-1; D perhaps matches TRBD1 (5 bases). Trimming took off 2 bases at V and 4 bases at J, with 11 bases between the two ends. Germline values: CDR1 MNHNY, CDR2 SVGAGI (reference sequence). This CDR3 contains 14 residues. The DNA for the CDR3 is TGTGCCAGCAGTTACCGTATCCAGGGCACTGAAGCTTTCTTT. Its protein is CASSYRIQGTEAFF.

The J gene is TRBJ1-6, the V gene TRBV28; D is unresolved. The V gene's germline CDR1 is MDHEN and CDR2 SYDVKM. V lost 6 bases to trimming and J lost 2 bases, with 8 bases between them. The CDR3 has 14 amino acids. The chain's CDR3 is CASSTGAYNSPLHF. The CDR3, as DNA: TGTGCCAGCAGCACTGGGGCCTATAATTCACCCCTCCACTTT.

CDR3 DNA sequence: TGTGCCACCAGTGATTGGGGAGGATCCACAGATACGCAGTATTTT. Encoded protein: CATSDWGGSTDTQYF. V gene TRBV24-1 combines with J gene TRBJ2-3, with D tentatively TRBD2 (6 bases). Germline V lookup: CDR1 KGHDR, CDR2 SFDVKD. The CDR3 is made up of 15 amino acids. V lost 2 bases to trimming and J lost 2 bases, with 10 bases between them.

The chain links TRBV7-6 to TRBJ2-5; 7 positions match TRBD2. This CDR3 is 15 amino acids long. Losses at the gene ends were 0 bases for V and 4 bases for J; bases not matched to a gene: 5. Germline CDR1 and CDR2: SGHVS and FNYEAQ. This CDR3 reads CASSLAPTSSETQYF. The CDR3 nucleotides are TGTGCCAGCAGCTTAGCCCCGACTAGCTCAGAGACCCAGTACTTC.

The V call is TRBV5-1, the J call TRBJ1-1; D unclear. Germline V CDR1 and CDR2: SGHRS, YFSETQ. Trimming cost V 0 bases and J 7 bases, with 10 bases left between them. This CDR3 is built from 13 residues. Here the CDR3 reads CASSLGGSFEAFF. CDR3 sequence (DNA): TGCGCCAGCAGCTTGGGTGGGTCATTTGAAGCTTTCTTT. The complete variable domain, with remaining parts taken from reference TRBV5-1 and TRBJ1-1, reads KAGVTQTPRYLIKTRGQQVTLSCSPISGHRSVSWYQQTPGQGLQFLFEYFSETQRNKGNFPGRFSGRQFSNSRSEMNVSTLELGDSALYLCASSLGGSFEAFFGQGTRLTVV.

The V and J genes are TRBV7-9 and TRBJ1-1; D gene ambiguous. Trimming shortened V by 6 bases and J by 3 bases, and 11 bases separated the two germline ends. The CDR3 length is 13 residues. From germline, CDR1 is SEHNR and CDR2 FQNEAQ (reference sequence). CDR3: CASRGLGDTEAFF. DNA for the CDR3: TGTGCCAGCAGGGGCCTTGGCGACACTGAAGCTTTCTTT.

This chain uses TRBV19 with TRBJ2-1; TRBD1 agrees at 10 bases. The CDR3 is 16 amino acids. The J segment lost 8 bases and the V segment lost 5 bases, leaving 12 bases of the junction unmatched. CDR1 and CDR2 (germline): LNHDA, SQIVND (reference sequence). In DNA form, the CDR3 reads TGTGCCAGTAGTTTCCCTCCAACCGGGACAGGGGATGAGCAGTTCTTC. As protein: CASSFPPTGTGDEQFF. The whole variable domain, filled in from reference TRBV19 and TRBJ2-1, reads DGGITQSPKYLFRKEGQNVTLSCEQNLNHDAMYWYRQDPGQGLRLIYYSQIVNDFQKGDIAEGYSVSREKKESFPLTVTSAQKNPTAFYLCASSFPPTGTGDEQFFGPGTRLTVL.

This sequence joins TRBV10-1 and TRBJ2-5; 14 bases map to TRBD2. Germline CDR1 WNHNN, CDR2 SYGVQD (reference sequence). This CDR3 region has 16 residues. Trimming cost V 0 bases and J 4 bases; bases outside gene matches: 1. The CDR3 DNA reads TGCGCCAGCAGTGAGTCCGGACTAGCGGGAGGAGAGACCCAGTACTTC. Its translation is CASSESGLAGGETQYF.

The chain uses TRBV19 and TRBJ1-1; TRBD1 might be the D (6 bases). V was cut by 3 bases and J by 8 bases, with 13 bases left in between. The CDR3 is made up of 13 amino acids. CDR1 LNHDA and CDR2 SQIVND come from the germline V gene (reference sequence). CDR3 nucleotide sequence: TGTGCCAGTAGTATCCAGGGGTGGGCGGAAGCTTTCTTT. Its protein product is CASSIQGWAEAFF.

Notes on this clone: Additional DNA sequences in this sample encode the identical CDR3. The chain joins TRBV5-1 to TRBJ2-7, with 12 bases matching TRBD2. Trimming took 3 bases from V and 4 from J; bases not matched to a gene: 5. The CDR3 has 15 residues. Germline CDR1 and CDR2: SGHRS and YFSETQ. The CDR3 loop is CASSSTGTSGYEQYF. The CDR3 nucleotides read TGCGCCAGCAGCTCGACCGGGACTAGCGGGTACGAGCAGTACTTC.

This chain joins TRBV27 and TRBJ1-2; D remains unclear. The CDR3 totals 11 residues. Trimming took 8 bases from V and 7 from J, leaving 11 bases between them. From germline, CDR1 is MNHEY and CDR2 SMNVEV (reference sequence). CDR3 residues: CASGGLSGYTF. In nucleotides, the CDR3 is TGTGCCAGCGGAGGTCTGTCTGGCTACACCTTC.

Only one count was recorded for this clone. V and J are TRBV2 and TRBJ1-5; D ambiguous. The CDR3 spans 15 residues. CDR1 is SNHLY, CDR2 FYNNEI, per germline. Deletions cut 7 bases from V and 6 bases from J, with 19 bases between. CDR3 protein: CASTSGWGLIQPQHF. DNA for the CDR3: TGTGCCAGCACCTCCGGTTGGGGATTGATTCAGCCCCAGCATTTT.

The CDR3 loop is CASSQDPPGGGNTIYF. CDR3 bases: TGTGCCAGCAGCCAAGACCCTCCGGGGGGTGGAAACACCATATATTTT. This chain links TRBV7-2 with TRBJ1-3; TRBD1 is a possible D gene (5 bases). CDR1 and CDR2 from the germline V gene are SGHTA and FQGNSA. V dropped 5 bases and J dropped 3 bases, with 17 bases sitting between them. CDR3 length equals 16 residues.

V is TRBV2 and J is TRBJ2-3, with D tentatively TRBD2 (7 bases). The CDR3 is 13 amino acids. V shed 11 bases and J shed 5 bases, with 17 bases lying between them. Looked up from germline, CDR1 is SNHLY and CDR2 is FYNNEI. As DNA, the CDR3 is TGTGCCGGGGAGAGGGGGGGCGGAGATACGCAGTATTTT. It is translated as CAGERGGGDTQYF.

This clone occurred once. The V call is TRBV7-8, the J call TRBJ1-5, with D perhaps TRBD1 (6 bases). This CDR3 spans 14 amino acids. V was clipped by 1 base and J by 7 bases, with 11 bases between them. Germline CDR1 reads SGHVS; CDR2 reads FQNEAQ. CDR3: CASSLGDTPQPQHF. CDR3 bases: TGTGCCAGCAGCTTAGGGGACACTCCCCAGCCCCAGCATTTT.

The V gene is TRBV19, the J gene TRBJ1-6; D is unclear. This CDR3 is built from 15 residues. CDR1 LNHDA and CDR2 SQIVND come from the germline V gene (reference sequence). V lost 3 bases, J lost 6 bases, and 12 bases lay in between. CDR3 sequence (DNA): TGTGCCAGTAGTATCTTAATCCGGGCTAATTCACCCCTCCACTTT. It translates to CASSILIRANSPLHF.

The chain employs TRBV5-1 and TRBJ1-6; no reliable D call. CDR3 length: 15 residues. V was clipped by 0 bases and J by 8 bases, with 12 bases between them. Germline CDR1 SGHRS, CDR2 YFSETQ. For the CDR3, the DNA is TGCGCCAGCAGCTTGGTAGGGAGGCGGGATTCACCCCTCCACTTT. Protein product: CASSLVGRRDSPLHF. Combining the CDR3 with reference TRBV5-1 and TRBJ1-6 gives the whole variable domain KAGVTQTPRYLIKTRGQQVTLSCSPISGHRSVSWYQQTPGQGLQFLFEYFSETQRNKGNFPGRFSGRQFSNSRSEMNVSTLELGDSALYLCASSLVGRRDSPLHFGNGTRLTVT.

CDR3 nucleotide sequence: TGTGCCAGCAGCCCCAGGACGGCAGACAATGAGCAGTTCTTC. It codes for CASSPRTADNEQFF. J is TRBJ2-1 and V is TRBV7-9, with unresolved D. CDR1 is SEHNR, CDR2 FQNEAQ, per germline (reference sequence). The CDR3 extends over 14 amino acids. V lost 5 bases to trimming and J lost 5 bases, with 13 bases between them.

The chain carries TRBV24-1 and TRBJ2-2; 9 nucleotides agree with TRBD1. J gave up 3 bases and V 9 bases, and 4 bases lay outside the gene matches. Germline V lookup: CDR1 KGHDR, CDR2 SFDVKD. The CDR3 contains 14 residues. This chain's CDR3 is CATAGQGHTGELFF. The CDR3 bases are TGTGCCACCGCCGGACAGGGGCACACCGGGGAGCTGTTTTTT.

This clone was seen just once. V is TRBV18 and J is TRBJ2-1; TRBD1 might be the D (6 bases). V was pared by 3 bases and J by 8 bases, with 11 bases between. CDR1 KGHSH and CDR2 LQKENI come from the germline V gene. The CDR3 is 13 amino acids. The CDR3 bases are TGTGCCAGCTCACCTCCAGGGGCCGATGAGCAGTTCTTC. The encoded protein is CASSPPGADEQFF.

The chain uses TRBV6-5 and TRBJ1-2, with TRBD1 identical over 11 bases. The ends lost 2 bases at V and 6 bases at J; junction bases unmatched: 5. Germline V lookup: CDR1 MNHEY, CDR2 SVGAGI. This CDR3 has 15 amino acids. Written as DNA, the CDR3 is TGTGCCAGCAGTTACGGGACAGGGGGGTTGGATGGCTACACCTTC. Amino acid sequence: CASSYGTGGLDGYTF.

The chain has TRBV12-3 or TRBV12-4 and TRBJ2-3; tentatively, D is TRBD2 (5 bases). Trimming shortened V by 3 bases and J by 5 bases, and 6 bases separated the two germline ends. This CDR3 is 12 amino acids long. Here the CDR3 DNA reads TGTGCCAGCAGTTTTCGGGGAGATACGCAGTATTTT. Translation: CASSFRGDTQYF.

The chain employs TRBV5-1 and TRBJ1-1, with 7 bases lining up with TRBD1. The germline V gene encodes CDR1 SGHRS and CDR2 YFSETQ. This CDR3 comprises 15 residues. The trim removed 2 bases at V and 1 base at J, leaving 5 bases unmatched. The CDR3 DNA sequence: TGCGCCAGCAGCTTTGACAGGGCGCAGAACACTGAAGCTTTCTTT. This codes for CASSFDRAQNTEAFF.